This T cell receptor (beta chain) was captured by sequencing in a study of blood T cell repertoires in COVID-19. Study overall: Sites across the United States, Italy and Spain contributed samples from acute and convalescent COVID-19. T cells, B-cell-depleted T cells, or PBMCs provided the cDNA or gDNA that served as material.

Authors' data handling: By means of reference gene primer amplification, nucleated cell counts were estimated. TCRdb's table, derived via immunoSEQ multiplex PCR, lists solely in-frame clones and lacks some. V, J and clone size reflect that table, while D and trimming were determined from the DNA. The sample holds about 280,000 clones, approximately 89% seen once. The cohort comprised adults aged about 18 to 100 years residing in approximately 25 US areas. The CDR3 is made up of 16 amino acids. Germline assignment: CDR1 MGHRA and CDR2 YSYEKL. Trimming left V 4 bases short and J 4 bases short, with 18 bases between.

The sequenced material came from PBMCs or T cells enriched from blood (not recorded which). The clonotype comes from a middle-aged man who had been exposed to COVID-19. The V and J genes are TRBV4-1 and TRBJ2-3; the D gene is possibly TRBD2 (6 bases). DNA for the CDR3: TGCGCCAGCAGCCCGAAACCCGGGACGGGGGCAGATACGCAGTATTTT. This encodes CASSPKPGTGADTQYF.